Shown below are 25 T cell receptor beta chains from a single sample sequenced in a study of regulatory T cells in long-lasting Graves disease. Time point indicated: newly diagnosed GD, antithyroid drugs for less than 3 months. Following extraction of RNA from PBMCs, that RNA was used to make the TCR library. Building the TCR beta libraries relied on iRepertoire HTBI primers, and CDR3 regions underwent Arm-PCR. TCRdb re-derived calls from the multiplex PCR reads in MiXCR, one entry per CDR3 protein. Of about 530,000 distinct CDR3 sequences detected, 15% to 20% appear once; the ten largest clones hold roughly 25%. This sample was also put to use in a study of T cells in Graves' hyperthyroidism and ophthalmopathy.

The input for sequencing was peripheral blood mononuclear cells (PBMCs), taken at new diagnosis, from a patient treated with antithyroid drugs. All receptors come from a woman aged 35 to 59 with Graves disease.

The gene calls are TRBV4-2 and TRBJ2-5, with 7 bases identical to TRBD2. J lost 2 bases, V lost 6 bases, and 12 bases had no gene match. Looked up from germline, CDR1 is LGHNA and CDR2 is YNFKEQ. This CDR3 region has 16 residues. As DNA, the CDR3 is TGTGCCAGCAGAGAAGGGCAGGGAGGGTGGCAAGAGACCCAGTACTTC. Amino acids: CASREGQGGWQETQYF.

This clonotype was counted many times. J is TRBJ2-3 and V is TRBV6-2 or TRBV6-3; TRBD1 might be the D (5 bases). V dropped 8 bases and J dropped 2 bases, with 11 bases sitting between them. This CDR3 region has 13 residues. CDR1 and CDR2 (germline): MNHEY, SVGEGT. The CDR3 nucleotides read TGTGCCAGCGACGACAGACTCACAGATACGCAGTATTTT. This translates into CASDDRLTDTQYF.

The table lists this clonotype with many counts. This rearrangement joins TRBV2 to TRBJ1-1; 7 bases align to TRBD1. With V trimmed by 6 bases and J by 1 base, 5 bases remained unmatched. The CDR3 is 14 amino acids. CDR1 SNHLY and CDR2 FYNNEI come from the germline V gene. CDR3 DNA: TGTGCCAGCAGCTGGGGACAGCAGAACACTGAAGCTTTCTTT. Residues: CASSWGQQNTEAFF.

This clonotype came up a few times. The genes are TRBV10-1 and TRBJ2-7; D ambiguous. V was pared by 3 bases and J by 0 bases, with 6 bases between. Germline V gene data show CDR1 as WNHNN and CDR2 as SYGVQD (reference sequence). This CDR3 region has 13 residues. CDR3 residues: CASSERVSYEQYF. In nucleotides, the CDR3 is TGCGCCAGCAGTGAAAGGGTCTCCTACGAGCAGTACTTC.

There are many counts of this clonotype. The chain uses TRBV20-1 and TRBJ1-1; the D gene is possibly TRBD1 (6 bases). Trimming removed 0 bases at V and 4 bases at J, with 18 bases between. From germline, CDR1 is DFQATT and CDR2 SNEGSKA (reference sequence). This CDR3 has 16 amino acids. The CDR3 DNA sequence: TGCAGTGCTAGAGATGGCAACTACAGGGTTGGCACTGAAGCTTTCTTT. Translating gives CSARDGNYRVGTEAFF.

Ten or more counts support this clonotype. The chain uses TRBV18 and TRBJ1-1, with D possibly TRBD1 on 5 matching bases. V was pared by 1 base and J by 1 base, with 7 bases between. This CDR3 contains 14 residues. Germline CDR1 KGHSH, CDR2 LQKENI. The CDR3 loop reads CASSPQGTNTEAFF. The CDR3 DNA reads TGTGCCAGCTCACCACAGGGGACGAACACTGAAGCTTTCTTT.

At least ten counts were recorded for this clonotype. The CDR3 region is CASSEWQGPPNTEAFF. The CDR3 DNA sequence: TGTGCCAGCAGTGAATGGCAGGGGCCACCCAACACTGAAGCTTTCTTT. The chain combines TRBV2 with TRBJ1-1; possibly TRBD1 for D (6 bases). The CDR3 sequence is 16 residues long. V shed 2 bases and J shed 2 bases, with 15 bases lying between them. From germline, CDR1 is SNHLY and CDR2 FYNNEI.

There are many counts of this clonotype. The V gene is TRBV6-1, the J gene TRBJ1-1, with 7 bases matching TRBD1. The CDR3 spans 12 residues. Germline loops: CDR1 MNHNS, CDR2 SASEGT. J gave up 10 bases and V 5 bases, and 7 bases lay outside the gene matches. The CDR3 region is CASSKEGAPAFF. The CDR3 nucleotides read TGTGCCAGCAGTAAGGAGGGGGCACCAGCTTTCTTT.

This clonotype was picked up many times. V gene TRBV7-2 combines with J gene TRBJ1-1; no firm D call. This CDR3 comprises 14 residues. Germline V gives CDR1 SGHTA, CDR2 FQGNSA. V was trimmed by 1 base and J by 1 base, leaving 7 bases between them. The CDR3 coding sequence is TGTGCCAGCAGCTTAGTACACCCGAACACTGAAGCTTTCTTT. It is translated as CASSLVHPNTEAFF.

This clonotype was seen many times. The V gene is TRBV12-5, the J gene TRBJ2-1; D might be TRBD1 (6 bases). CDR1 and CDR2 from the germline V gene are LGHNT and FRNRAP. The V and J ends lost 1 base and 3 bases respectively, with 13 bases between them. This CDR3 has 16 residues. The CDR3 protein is CASGLDLSRGYNEQFF. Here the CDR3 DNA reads TGTGCTAGTGGTTTGGACTTGTCCAGGGGCTACAATGAGCAGTTCTTC.

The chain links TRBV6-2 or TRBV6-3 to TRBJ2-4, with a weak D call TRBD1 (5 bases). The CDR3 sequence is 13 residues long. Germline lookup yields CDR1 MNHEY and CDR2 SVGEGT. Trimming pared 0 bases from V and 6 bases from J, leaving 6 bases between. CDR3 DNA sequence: TGTGCCAGCAGTTACTCGCAGGGAAACATTCAGTACTTC. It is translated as CASSYSQGNIQYF.

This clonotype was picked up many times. CDR3 DNA sequence: TGTGCCAGCAGCCTTGTACGGGGGAGCCCCCAAGAGACCCAGTACTTC. Translating gives CASSLVRGSPQETQYF. V is TRBV13 and J is TRBJ2-5; D is possibly TRBD2 (6 bases). There are 16 residues in the CDR3. Trimming cost V 5 bases and J 1 base, with 17 bases left between them. Germline CDR1 and CDR2: PRHDT and FYEKMQ (reference sequence).

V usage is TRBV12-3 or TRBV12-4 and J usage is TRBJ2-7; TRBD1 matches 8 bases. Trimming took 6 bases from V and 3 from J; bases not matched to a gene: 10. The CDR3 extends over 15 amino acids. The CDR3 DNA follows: TGTGCCAGCAGCTTATCCGGGACAGGTTTCTACGAGCAGTACTTC. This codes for CASSLSGTGFYEQYF.

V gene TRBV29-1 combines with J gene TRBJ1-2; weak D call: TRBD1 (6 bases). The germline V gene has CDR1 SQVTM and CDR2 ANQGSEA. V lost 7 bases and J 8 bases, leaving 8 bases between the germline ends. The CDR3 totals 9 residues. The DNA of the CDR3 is TGCAGCGATGGGGGCGGCTACACCTTC. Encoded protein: CSDGGGYTF.

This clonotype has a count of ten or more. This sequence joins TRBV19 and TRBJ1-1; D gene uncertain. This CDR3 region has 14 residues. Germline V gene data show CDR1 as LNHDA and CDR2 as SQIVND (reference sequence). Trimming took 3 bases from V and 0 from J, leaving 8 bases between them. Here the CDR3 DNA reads TGTGCCAGTAGTATTAAGATACTGAACACTGAAGCTTTCTTT. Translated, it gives CASSIKILNTEAFF.

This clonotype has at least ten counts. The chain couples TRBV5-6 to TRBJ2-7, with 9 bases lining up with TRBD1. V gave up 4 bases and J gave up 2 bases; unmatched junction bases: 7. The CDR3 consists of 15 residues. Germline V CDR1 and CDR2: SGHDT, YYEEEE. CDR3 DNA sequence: TGTGCCAGCAGCGGGGGACAGGGAGCAACCTACGAGCAGTACTTC. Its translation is CASSGGQGATYEQYF.

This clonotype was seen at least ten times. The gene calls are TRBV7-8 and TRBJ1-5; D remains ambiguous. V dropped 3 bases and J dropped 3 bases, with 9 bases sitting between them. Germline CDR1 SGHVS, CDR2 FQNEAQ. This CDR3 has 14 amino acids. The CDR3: CASSFDTLNQPQHF. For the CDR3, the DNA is TGTGCCAGCAGCTTCGATACGCTCAATCAGCCCCAGCATTTT.

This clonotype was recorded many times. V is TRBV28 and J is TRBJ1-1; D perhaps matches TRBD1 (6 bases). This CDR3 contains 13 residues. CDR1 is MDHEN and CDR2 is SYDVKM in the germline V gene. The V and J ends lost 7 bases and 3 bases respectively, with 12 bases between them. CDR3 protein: CASKTGMDTEAFF. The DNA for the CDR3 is TGTGCCAGCAAAACAGGGATGGACACTGAAGCTTTCTTT. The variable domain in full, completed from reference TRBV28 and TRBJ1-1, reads DVKVTQSSRYLVKRTGEKVFLECVQDMDHENMFWYRQDPGLGLRLIYFSYDVKMKEKGDIPEGYSVSREKKERFSLILESASTNQTSMYLCASKTGMDTEAFFGQGTRLTVV.

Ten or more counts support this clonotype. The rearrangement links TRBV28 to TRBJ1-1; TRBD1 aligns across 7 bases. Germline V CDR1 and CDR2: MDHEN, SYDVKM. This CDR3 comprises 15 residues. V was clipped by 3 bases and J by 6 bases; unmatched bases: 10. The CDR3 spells CASSLRGLRSAEAFF. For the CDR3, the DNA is TGTGCCAGCAGTTTGAGGGGGCTCCGAAGCGCTGAAGCTTTCTTT.

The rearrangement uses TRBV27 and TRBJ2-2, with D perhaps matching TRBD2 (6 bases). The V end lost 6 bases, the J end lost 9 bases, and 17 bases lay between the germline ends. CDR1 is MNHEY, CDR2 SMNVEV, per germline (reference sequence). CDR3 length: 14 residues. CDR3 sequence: CASSLRAGRRELFF. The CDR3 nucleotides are TGTGCCAGCAGCCTAAGGGCGGGACGGCGGGAGCTGTTTTTT.

The CDR3 nucleotides read TGTGCCAGCAGCTCCTGGCGCAAAGAGACCCAGTACTTC. Protein product: CASSSWRKETQYF. The V gene is TRBV7-3, the J gene TRBJ2-5, with D hard to call. Germline assignment: CDR1 SGHTA and CDR2 FQGTGA. The CDR3 consists of 13 residues. Deletions cut 4 bases from V and 3 bases from J, with 9 bases between.

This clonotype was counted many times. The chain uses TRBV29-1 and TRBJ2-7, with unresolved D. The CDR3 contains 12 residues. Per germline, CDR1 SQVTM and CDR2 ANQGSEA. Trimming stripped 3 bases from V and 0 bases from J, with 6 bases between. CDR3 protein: CSVEANSYEQYF. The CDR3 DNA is TGCAGCGTTGAGGCCAACTCCTACGAGCAGTACTTC.

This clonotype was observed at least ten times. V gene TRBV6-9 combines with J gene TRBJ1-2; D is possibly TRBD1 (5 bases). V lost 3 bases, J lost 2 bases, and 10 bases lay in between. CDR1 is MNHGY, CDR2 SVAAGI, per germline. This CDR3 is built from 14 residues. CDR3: CASSYDRDNYGYTF. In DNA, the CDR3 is TGTGCCAGCAGTTACGATCGGGACAACTATGGCTACACCTTC.

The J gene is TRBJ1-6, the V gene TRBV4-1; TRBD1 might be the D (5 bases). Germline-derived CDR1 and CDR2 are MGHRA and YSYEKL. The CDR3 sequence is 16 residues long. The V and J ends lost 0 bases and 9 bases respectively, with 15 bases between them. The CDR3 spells CASSQEQNLGGSPLHF. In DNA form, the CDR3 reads TGCGCCAGCAGCCAAGAACAGAATTTGGGGGGTTCACCCCTCCACTTT.

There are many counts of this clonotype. The CDR3 DNA reads as TGTGCCTGGAAGACTAGCGGGGGGGCGAGGGGCAATGAGCAGTTCTTC. Translating it yields CAWKTSGGARGNEQFF. The rearrangement joins TRBV30 to TRBJ2-1; 14 bases agree with TRBD2. The CDR3 spans 16 residues. Trimming removed 4 bases from V and 6 bases from J; junction bases left unmatched: 8. CDR1 GTSNPN and CDR2 SVGIG come from the germline V gene (reference sequence).